This T cell receptor (beta chain) derives from a study of blood T cell repertoires in COVID-19. Overall study context: Acute and convalescent COVID-19 samples came from the United States, Italy and Spain. T cells, B-cell-depleted T cells, or PBMCs supplied cDNA or gDNA.

Germline CDR1 SGHTA, CDR2 FQGNSA. CDR3 length: 13 amino acids. V dropped 1 base and J dropped 2 bases, with 6 bases sitting between them. Some clones are missing from TCRdb's copy, which holds only in-frame ones; the method was immunoSEQ multiplex PCR. The table shows around 150,000 clones, with about nine tenths occurring only once. The genes are TRBV7-2 and TRBJ2-7; no clear D. The TCR was taken from a woman in her sixties or seventies with active or convalescent COVID-19. Sequencing was carried out using peripheral blood. Written as DNA, the CDR3 is TGTGCCAGCAGCTTAGGCAGAACCTACGAGCAGTACTTC. It yields the protein CASSLGRTYEQYF.